A single sample gave rise to the 20 T cell receptor beta chains below, sequenced in a study of T-cell reconstitution after alpha-beta-depleted transplantation in children. This sample's TCRbeta library carried unique molecular identifier barcodes. TCRdb re-called the PCR reads through MiXCR, storing one row per CDR3 protein. The sample includes 200,000 to 250,000 distinct CDR3 sequences, around 10% of them seen just once. Here the sequenced sample was PBMCs from the stem cell graft donor, taken from the stem cell graft. Receptors originate from a human donor who donated a stem cell graft to a child with acute lymphoblastic leukemia.

This clonotype has more than one count but fewer than ten. Written as DNA, the CDR3 is TGTGCCAGCTCAGAACAGGAACCTAGCACAGATACGCAGTATTTT. It yields the protein CASSEQEPSTDTQYF. The chain combines TRBV18 with TRBJ2-3; possible D gene TRBD1, 5 bases. The V gene's germline CDR1 is KGHSH and CDR2 LQKENI. The CDR3 length is 15 residues. V was pared by 5 bases and J by 0 bases, with 12 bases between.

There are a few counts of this clonotype. J is TRBJ1-1 and V is TRBV27; 7 bases are a match to TRBD1. CDR1 and CDR2 from the germline V gene are MNHEY and SMNVEV (reference sequence). This CDR3 has 16 amino acids. Trimming cost V 7 bases and J 5 bases; bases outside gene matches: 16. The CDR3 DNA reads as TGTGCCAGCAAGTCTTCCGGGGGAGGGGGCATAACTGAAGCTTTCTTT. It translates to CASKSSGGGGITEAFF.

This clonotype occurred a few times. The gene calls are TRBV5-5 and TRBJ2-7, with D perhaps matching TRBD1 or TRBD2 (6 bases each). Deletions cut 4 bases from V and 5 bases from J, with 16 bases between. The CDR3 has 14 residues. Germline CDR1 SGHKS, CDR2 YYEKEE (reference sequence). The CDR3 region has the DNA TGTGCCAGCAGCCCACAGGGACTTGCCAACGAGCAGTACTTC. Its translation is CASSPQGLANEQYF.

The table lists this clonotype with many counts. For the CDR3, the DNA is TGTGCCAGCAGTTTGATGGGCGGGGAGCAGTTCTTC. It codes for CASSLMGGEQFF. This chain uses TRBV27 with TRBJ2-1, with D possibly TRBD2 on 5 matching bases. The germline gives CDR1 MNHEY, CDR2 SMNVEV (reference sequence). V dropped 3 bases and J dropped 10 bases, with 10 bases sitting between them. There are 12 residues in the CDR3.

The V gene is TRBV2, the J gene TRBJ2-7; either TRBD1 or TRBD2 may fit D (5 bases each). This CDR3 spans 14 amino acids. Trimming stripped 1 base from V and 0 bases from J, with 7 bases between. Germline loops: CDR1 SNHLY, CDR2 FYNNEI. The CDR3: CASSEEGSSYEQYF. The CDR3 DNA reads TGTGCCAGCAGTGAAGAGGGGAGCTCCTACGAGCAGTACTTC.

The J gene is TRBJ1-5, the V gene TRBV25-1; TRBD1 might be the D (5 bases). The CDR3 length is 14 residues. Trimming left V 1 base short and J 5 bases short, with 9 bases between. The V gene's germline CDR1 is MGHDK and CDR2 SYGVNS. The CDR3 region has the DNA TGTGCCAGCAGTGAATGGGGGAAAGATCAGCCCCAGCATTTT. Its translation is CASSEWGKDQPQHF.

The rearrangement uses TRBV4-2 and TRBJ1-4; D not certain. The CDR3 has 14 residues. Germline V lookup: CDR1 LGHNA, CDR2 YNFKEQ. V gave up 0 bases and J gave up 7 bases, with 9 bases separating them. CDR3 residues: CASSQDRAGEKLFF. In nucleotides, the CDR3 is TGTGCCAGCAGCCAAGACCGCGCTGGTGAAAAACTGTTTTTT.

The table lists this clonotype with many counts. The rearrangement joins TRBV14 to TRBJ2-7; D gene ambiguous. Trimming cost V 0 bases and J 11 bases, with 5 bases left between them. This CDR3 comprises 10 residues. Germline lookup yields CDR1 SGHDN and CDR2 FVKESK. The CDR3 sequence: CASSQEREYF. As DNA, the CDR3 is TGTGCCAGCAGCCAAGAAAGGGAGTACTTC. Combining the CDR3 with reference TRBV14 and TRBJ2-7 gives the whole variable domain EAGVTQFPSHSVIEKGQTVTLRCDPISGHDNLYWYRRVMGKEIKFLLHFVKESKQDESGMPNNRFLAERTGGTYSTLKVQPAELEDSGVYFCASSQEREYFGPGTRLTVT.

This clonotype was seen at least ten times. The chain's CDR3 is CASSQRQTYGYTF. CDR3 coding DNA: TGTGCCAGCTCACAGCGACAGACCTATGGCTACACCTTC. The chain recombines TRBV18 with TRBJ1-2; D is perhaps TRBD1 (5 bases). Between the trimmed V and J ends, which lost 4 bases and 4 bases, there was a span of 10 bases. CDR1 KGHSH and CDR2 LQKENI come from the germline V gene. The CDR3 is 13 residues long.

Only a few counts were recorded for this clonotype. The chain employs TRBV3-1 and TRBJ2-5, with D tentatively TRBD1 (5 bases). CDR1 and CDR2 (germline): LGHDT, YNNKEL (reference sequence). This CDR3 spans 13 amino acids. V lost 4 bases to trimming and J lost 5 bases, with 11 bases between them. This chain's CDR3 is CASSPNQGETQYF. DNA of the CDR3: TGTGCCAGCAGCCCTAATCAGGGTGAGACCCAGTACTTC.

J is TRBJ1-2 and V is TRBV10-2; 7 bases are shared with TRBD1. The CDR3 totals 12 residues. Trimming at V came to 8 bases and at J to 4 bases, leaving 4 bases not matched to a gene. In germline, CDR1 is WSHSY, CDR2 SAAADI. CDR3 nucleotides: TGCGCCAGCGGGGCAGGGGGCTATGGCTACACCTTC. This sequence encodes CASGAGGYGYTF.

This clonotype occurred many times. This chain links TRBV12-5 with TRBJ2-1; 9 positions agree with TRBD2. This CDR3 is built from 14 residues. Germline CDR1 LGHNT, CDR2 FRNRAP. Trimming removed 3 bases from V and 8 bases from J; junction bases left unmatched: 5. This CDR3 reads CASGLGGGEDEQFF. The CDR3 bases are TGTGCTAGTGGTTTAGGCGGGGGGGAGGATGAGCAGTTCTTC.

This clonotype was counted ten times or more. The rearrangement links TRBV5-1 to TRBJ1-3, with D perhaps TRBD1 (6 bases). From germline, CDR1 is SGHRS and CDR2 YFSETQ. The CDR3 covers 17 residues. V lost 0 bases to trimming and J lost 2 bases, with 15 bases between them. CDR3 region: CASSLDPGTRAGNTIYF. The CDR3, as DNA: TGCGCCAGCAGCTTGGACCCCGGGACACGAGCTGGAAACACCATATATTTT.

The sample holds many counts of this clonotype. This chain joins TRBV5-1 and TRBJ2-1, with 7 positions matching TRBD1. Trimming cost V 0 bases and J 8 bases; bases outside gene matches: 2. The length of the CDR3 is 13 residues. The germline V gene encodes CDR1 SGHRS and CDR2 YFSETQ. CDR3: CASSLDRGDEQFF. CDR3 nucleotide sequence: TGCGCCAGCAGCTTGGACAGGGGTGATGAGCAGTTCTTC.

This clonotype is classed as medium-sized. This chain joins TRBV4-3 and TRBJ1-5; D remains ambiguous. The CDR3 length is 13 residues. Germline assignment: CDR1 LGHNA and CDR2 YSLEER. V dropped 0 bases and J dropped 4 bases, with 4 bases sitting between them. The CDR3 bases are TGCGCCAGCAGCCAAGACCCTAATCAGCCCCAGCATTTT. Translated: CASSQDPNQPQHF.

This clonotype occurred a few times. This chain joins TRBV2 and TRBJ1-2; D is possibly TRBD1 (6 bases). The CDR3 is made up of 14 amino acids. In germline, CDR1 is SNHLY, CDR2 FYNNEI. Trimming cost V 7 bases and J 9 bases, with 21 bases left between them. The CDR3 sequence is CASIYNPGDVSYTF. For the CDR3, the DNA is TGTGCCAGCATCTATAATCCAGGGGATGTGAGCTACACCTTC.

The chain carries TRBV29-1 and TRBJ2-3, with D possibly being TRBD1 or TRBD2 (5 bases each). Germline lookup yields CDR1 SQVTM and CDR2 ANQGSEA. Trimming took 5 bases from V and 7 from J, leaving 13 bases between them. The CDR3 length is 12 residues. The CDR3 nucleotides are TGCAGCGTTCGGGACCCGGCTTATACGCAGTATTTT. The encoded protein is CSVRDPAYTQYF.

This chain connects TRBV5-1 to TRBJ2-1, with D unresolved. The V gene lost 2 bases and the J gene lost 5 bases, with 14 bases spanning the gap. The V gene's germline CDR1 is SGHRS and CDR2 YFSETQ. The CDR3 covers 15 residues. The CDR3 DNA sequence: TGCGCCAGCAGCTTTTTCACAGCCCAAGACAATGAGCAGTTCTTC. Amino acid sequence: CASSFFTAQDNEQFF. Based on the CDR3 plus reference TRBV5-1 and TRBJ2-1, the full variable domain is KAGVTQTPRYLIKTRGQQVTLSCSPISGHRSVSWYQQTPGQGLQFLFEYFSETQRNKGNFPGRFSGRQFSNSRSEMNVSTLELGDSALYLCASSFFTAQDNEQFFGPGTRLTVL.

This clonotype was seen many times. The chain links TRBV20-1 to TRBJ2-1; no clear D gene. Germline CDR1 is DFQATT and CDR2 is SNEGSKA (reference sequence). This CDR3 has 14 amino acids. V lost 4 bases and J lost 0, with 10 bases in between. The CDR3 region has the DNA TGCAGTGCTATCAGTACCCGCTCCTACAATGAGCAGTTCTTC. This codes for CSAISTRSYNEQFF.

The chain employs TRBV12-3 or TRBV12-4 and TRBJ2-3; possibly TRBD1 for D (6 bases). Trimming cost V 6 bases and J 1 base, with 14 bases left between them. This CDR3 contains 15 residues. The CDR3 loop reads CASSLPGQGTDTQYF. CDR3 DNA: TGTGCCAGCAGCTTGCCGGGACAAGGCACAGATACGCAGTATTTT.